Below, 9 T cell receptor beta chains from the same sample are listed, as sequenced in a study of T cells after yellow fever vaccination. TCRdb passed the 5' RACE reads through MiXCR, listing each CDR3 protein once. The sample carries around 550,000 distinct CDR3 sequences, 15% to 20% recorded once. This sample comprised PBMCs, obtained 15 days after the yellow fever booster vaccination. The receptor set was obtained from a man aged 25 to 45 who received the YFV17D yellow fever vaccine.

A single count supports this clonotype. The chain carries TRBV7-2 and TRBJ1-4, with no clear D. The CDR3 sequence is 16 residues long. With 1 base removed from V and 3 bases from J, the gap between germline ends came to 12 bases. The germline gives CDR1 SGHTA, CDR2 FQGNSA. The DNA of the CDR3 is TGTGCCAGCAGCTTAGTTATCGGAGGATCTAATGAAAAACTGTTTTTT. Encoded protein: CASSLVIGGSNEKLFF. Full variable domain (outside the CDR3, taken from reference TRBV7-2 and TRBJ1-4): GAGVSQSPSNKVTEKGKDVELRCDPISGHTALYWYRQSLGQGLEFLIYFQGNSAPDKSGLPSDRFSAERTGGSVSTLTIQRTQQEDSAVYLCASSLVIGGSNEKLFFGSGTQLSVL.

The rearrangement links TRBV28 to TRBJ2-5; TRBD2 matches at 7 bases. The CDR3 is made up of 15 amino acids. The germline CDR1 and CDR2 sequences are MDHEN and SYDVKM. The trim removed 6 bases at V and 2 bases at J, leaving 9 bases unmatched. DNA for the CDR3: TGTGCCAGCAGCCCTAGGGGCGGGAGACAAGAGACCCAGTACTTC. Translated, it gives CASSPRGGRQETQYF.

The CDR3 sequence: CASSGRGRIDEQYF. The CDR3 region has the DNA TGTGCCAGCAGTGGTCGGGGAAGAATCGACGAGCAGTACTTC. The chain carries TRBV25-1 and TRBJ2-7; a possible D gene is TRBD2 (5 bases). Germline V gene lookup returns CDR1 MGHDK and CDR2 SYGVNS. The CDR3 spans 14 residues. V shed 4 bases and J shed 5 bases, with 15 bases lying between them.

This clonotype was seen more than once but under ten times. The chain joins TRBV7-2 to TRBJ2-3, with D possibly matching TRBD2 (6 bases). V gave up 5 bases and J gave up 0 bases, with 12 bases separating them. The CDR3 is made up of 15 amino acids. From germline, CDR1 is SGHTA and CDR2 FQGNSA. The CDR3 nucleotides read TGTGCCAGCAGCATAAGACTAGAGAGCACAGATACGCAGTATTTT. Its protein product is CASSIRLESTDTQYF.

The chain joins TRBV28 to TRBJ2-3, with 10 positions matching TRBD2. The ends lost 4 bases at V and 3 bases at J; junction bases unmatched: 4. The germline CDR1 and CDR2 sequences are MDHEN and SYDVKM. This CDR3 comprises 15 residues. The CDR3 coding sequence is TGTGCCAGCAGTTCGGGACTAGCGATTACAGATACGCAGTATTTT. Amino acid sequence: CASSSGLAITDTQYF.

Only a few counts were recorded for this clonotype. The J gene is TRBJ1-1, the V gene TRBV12-3 or TRBV12-4, with 7 bases aligning to TRBD1. The V gene end was trimmed by 5 bases and the J gene end by 8 bases; junction bases not matched to a gene: 5. The CDR3 is 12 residues long. The CDR3 reads CASSQRGQEAFF. The DNA for the CDR3 is TGTGCCAGCAGTCAGAGGGGACAGGAAGCTTTCTTT.

V is TRBV12-3 or TRBV12-4 and J is TRBJ2-7; TRBD1 matches at 8 bases. J lost 5 bases, V lost 3 bases, and 9 bases had no gene match. The CDR3 spans 15 residues. The CDR3 nucleotides are TGTGCCAGCAGTTTGAGGGCAGGGGGCTGGAACGAGCAGTACTTC. Its translation is CASSLRAGGWNEQYF.

This clonotype appeared many times. J is TRBJ2-5 and V is TRBV7-9; unclear D gene. This CDR3 is 16 amino acids long. Germline V gives CDR1 SEHNR, CDR2 FQNEAQ (reference sequence). Trimming shortened V by 0 bases and J by 4 bases, and 15 bases separated the two germline ends. The CDR3 DNA reads as TGTGCCAGCAGCTTAGCGTACTCGGGCCGCCCAGAGACCCAGTACTTC. It codes for CASSLAYSGRPETQYF.

This clonotype was observed a few times. The chain joins TRBV20-1 to TRBJ2-1, with D perhaps matching TRBD2 (6 bases). V was shortened by 8 bases and J by 0 bases, with 14 bases between the two germline ends. Germline assignment: CDR1 DFQATT and CDR2 SNEGSKA (reference sequence). This CDR3 is built from 14 residues. For the CDR3, the DNA is TGCAGTACTTTAAGCGGGCGCTCCTACAATGAGCAGTTCTTC. It yields the protein CSTLSGRSYNEQFF.